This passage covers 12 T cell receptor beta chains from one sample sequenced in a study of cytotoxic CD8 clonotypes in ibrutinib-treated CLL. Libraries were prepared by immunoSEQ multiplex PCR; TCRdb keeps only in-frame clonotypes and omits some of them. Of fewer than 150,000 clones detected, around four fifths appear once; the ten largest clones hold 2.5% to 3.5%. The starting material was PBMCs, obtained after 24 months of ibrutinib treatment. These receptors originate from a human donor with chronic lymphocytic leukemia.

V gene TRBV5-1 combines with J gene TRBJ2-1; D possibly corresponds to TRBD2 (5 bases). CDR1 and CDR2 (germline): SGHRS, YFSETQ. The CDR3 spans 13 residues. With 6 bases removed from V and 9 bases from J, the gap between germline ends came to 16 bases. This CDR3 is CASTEPGIGEQFF. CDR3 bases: TGCGCCAGCACCGAGCCCGGGATAGGTGAGCAGTTCTTC.

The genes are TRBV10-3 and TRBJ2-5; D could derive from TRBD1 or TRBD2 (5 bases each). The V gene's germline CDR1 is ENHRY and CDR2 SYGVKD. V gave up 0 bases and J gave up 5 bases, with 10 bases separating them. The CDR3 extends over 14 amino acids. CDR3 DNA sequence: TGTGCCATCAGTGAGTCCGGGGCGCGGGAGACCCAGTACTTC. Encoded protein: CAISESGARETQYF.

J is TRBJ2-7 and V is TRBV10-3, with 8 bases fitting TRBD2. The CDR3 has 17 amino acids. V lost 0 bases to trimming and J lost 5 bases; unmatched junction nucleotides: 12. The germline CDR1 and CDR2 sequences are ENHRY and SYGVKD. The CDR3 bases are TGTGCCATCAGTGAGTCGCGGAGCGGGGGAGAAGCGGACGAGCAGTACTTC. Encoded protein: CAISESRSGGEADEQYF.

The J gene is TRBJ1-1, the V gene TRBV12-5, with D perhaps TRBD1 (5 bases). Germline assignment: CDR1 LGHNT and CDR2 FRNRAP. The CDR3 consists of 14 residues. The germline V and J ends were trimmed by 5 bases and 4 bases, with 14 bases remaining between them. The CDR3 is CASGVPGLTTEAFF. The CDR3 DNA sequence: TGTGCTAGTGGTGTGCCAGGGTTGACCACTGAAGCTTTCTTT.

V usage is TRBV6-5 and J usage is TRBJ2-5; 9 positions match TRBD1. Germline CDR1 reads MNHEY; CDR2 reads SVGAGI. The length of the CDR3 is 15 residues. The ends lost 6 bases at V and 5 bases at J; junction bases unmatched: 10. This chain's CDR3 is CASSQSTGGGETQYF. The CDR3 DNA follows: TGTGCCAGCAGCCAATCGACAGGGGGTGGTGAGACCCAGTACTTC.

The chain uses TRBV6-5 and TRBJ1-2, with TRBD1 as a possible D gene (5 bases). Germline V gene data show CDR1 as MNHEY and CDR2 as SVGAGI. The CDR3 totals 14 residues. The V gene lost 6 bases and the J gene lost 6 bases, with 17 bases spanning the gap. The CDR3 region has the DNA TGTGCCAGCAGCCCCGAGGGCAGGGTCAATGGCTACACCTTC. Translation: CASSPEGRVNGYTF.

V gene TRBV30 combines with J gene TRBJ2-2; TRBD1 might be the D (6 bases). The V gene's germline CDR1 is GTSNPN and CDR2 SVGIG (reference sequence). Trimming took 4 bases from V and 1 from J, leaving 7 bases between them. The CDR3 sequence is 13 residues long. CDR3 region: CAWTGENTGELFF. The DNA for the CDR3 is TGTGCCTGGACAGGGGAGAACACCGGGGAGCTGTTTTTT.

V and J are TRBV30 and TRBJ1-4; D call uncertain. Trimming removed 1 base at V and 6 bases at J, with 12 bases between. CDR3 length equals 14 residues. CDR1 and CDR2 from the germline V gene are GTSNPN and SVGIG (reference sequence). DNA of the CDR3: TGTGCCTGGAGTGAGGCGGCAGTGGATGAAAAACTGTTTTTT. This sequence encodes CAWSEAAVDEKLFF.

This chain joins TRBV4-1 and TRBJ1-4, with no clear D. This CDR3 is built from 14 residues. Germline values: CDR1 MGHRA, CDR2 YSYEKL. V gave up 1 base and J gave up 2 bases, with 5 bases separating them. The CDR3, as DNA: TGCGCCAGCAGCCAAGTACAGACTAATGAAAAACTGTTTTTT. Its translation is CASSQVQTNEKLFF.

The chain's CDR3 is CASSLKLGGLTEAFF. CDR3 DNA: TGTGCCAGTAGTCTCAAGTTAGGGGGACTCACTGAAGCTTTCTTT. The V and J genes are TRBV19 and TRBJ1-1; a possible D gene is TRBD1 (6 bases). Germline-derived CDR1 and CDR2 are LNHDA and SQIVND (reference sequence). V lost 5 bases and J 4 bases, leaving 17 bases between the germline ends. The length of the CDR3 is 15 residues.

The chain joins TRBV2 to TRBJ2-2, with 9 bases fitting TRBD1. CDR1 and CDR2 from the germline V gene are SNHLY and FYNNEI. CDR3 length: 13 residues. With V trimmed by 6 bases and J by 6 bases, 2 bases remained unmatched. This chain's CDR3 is CASRGQGSGELFF. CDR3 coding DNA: TGTGCCAGCAGGGGACAGGGTTCCGGGGAGCTGTTTTTT.

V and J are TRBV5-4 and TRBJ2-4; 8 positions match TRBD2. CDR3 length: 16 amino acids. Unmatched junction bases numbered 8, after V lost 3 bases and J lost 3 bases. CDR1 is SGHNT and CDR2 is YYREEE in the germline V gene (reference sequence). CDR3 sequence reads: CASSSPTLADKNIQYF. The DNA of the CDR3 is TGTGCCAGCAGCTCGCCCACACTAGCGGACAAAAACATTCAGTACTTC.